What follows are 21 T cell receptor beta chains derived from one specimen sequenced in a study of T cell responses to AZD1222 COVID-19 vaccine. Profiling relied on immunoSEQ multiplex PCR, and the TCRdb table lists in-frame clones only, not all of them. The table shows tens of thousands of clones, with roughly 84% occurring only once. The sequencing here drew on peripheral blood, taken on day 0 of AZD1222 vaccination. The source is an adult in good health.

This clone has only one observation. The gene calls are TRBV19 and TRBJ1-2, with a tentative D call TRBD1 (5 bases). V shed 3 bases and J shed 4 bases, with 9 bases lying between them. This CDR3 comprises 13 residues. CDR1 is LNHDA, CDR2 SQIVND, per germline (reference sequence). The CDR3 loop reads CASSIGGIYGYTF. CDR3 DNA: TGTGCCAGTAGTATTGGGGGGATCTATGGCTACACCTTC.

The V and J genes are TRBV5-4 and TRBJ2-1; a weak D match, TRBD1 (6 bases). CDR3 length: 18 residues. Trimming took off 2 bases at V and 4 bases at J, with 22 bases between the two ends. Germline CDR1 is SGHNT and CDR2 is YYREEE (reference sequence). The CDR3 DNA reads TGTGCCAGCAGCTTATTTAACCGGGACACCCTATCTTACAATGAGCAGTTCTTC. This sequence encodes CASSLFNRDTLSYNEQFF.

V gene TRBV18 combines with J gene TRBJ2-1, with 9 bases fitting TRBD1. Germline lookup yields CDR1 KGHSH and CDR2 LQKENI. The CDR3 length is 13 residues. J lost 7 bases, V lost 4 bases, and 2 bases had no gene match. The CDR3 protein is CASSLGTGNEQFF. The DNA for the CDR3 is TGTGCCAGCTCACTCGGGACAGGGAATGAGCAGTTCTTC.

J is TRBJ2-3 and V is TRBV18; D unclear. The CDR3 has 15 amino acids. From germline, CDR1 is KGHSH and CDR2 LQKENI. V was shortened by 1 base and J by 0 bases, with 8 bases between the two germline ends. This CDR3 is CASSPLEESTDTQYF. CDR3 bases: TGTGCCAGCTCACCACTTGAAGAGAGCACAGATACGCAGTATTTT.

As to this clone: Other DNA sequences from this sample encode an identical CDR3 as well. V and J are TRBV9 and TRBJ2-3, with no clear D. The CDR3 totals 12 residues. Trimming removed 0 bases from V and 1 base from J, with 0 bases in between. Germline CDR1 reads SGDLS; CDR2 reads YYNGEE. The CDR3 here is CASSVGTDTQYF. DNA for the CDR3: TGTGCCAGCAGCGTAGGCACAGATACGCAGTATTTT.

V usage is TRBV7-2 and J usage is TRBJ1-2; 9 positions match TRBD1. Germline CDR1 SGHTA, CDR2 FQGNSA. The CDR3 spans 16 residues. V shed 0 bases, J shed 0 bases, and the junction held 2 bases outside the gene matches. DNA of the CDR3: TGTGCCAGCAGCTTAGCGACAGGGGGAGCTAACTATGGCTACACCTTC. It encodes CASSLATGGANYGYTF.

This clone was counted a single time. This chain's CDR3 is CASSQDAGETQYF. The CDR3, as DNA: TGTGCCAGCAGCCAAGACGCAGGGGAGACCCAGTACTTC. The V call is TRBV3-1 (or the pseudogene TRBV3-2), the J call TRBJ2-5, with D possibly TRBD1 on 5 matching bases. The CDR3 is 13 amino acids. Trimming took 0 bases from V and 5 from J, leaving 7 bases between them. Germline values: CDR1 LGHDT, CDR2 YNNKEL (reference sequence).

This clone is a singleton in its sample. V usage is TRBV7-2 and J usage is TRBJ2-3, with 7 bases identical to TRBD1. V lost 6 bases, J lost 2 bases, and 11 bases stayed unmatched. The CDR3 is 16 amino acids. Germline-derived CDR1 and CDR2 are SGHTA and FQGNSA. The CDR3 nucleotides are TGTGCCAGCAGGCAGACAGGGACATCTTACACAGATACGCAGTATTTT. Its protein product is CASRQTGTSYTDTQYF.

The chain joins TRBV7-2 to TRBJ2-1, with TRBD1 matching over 8 bases. There are 13 residues in the CDR3. With V trimmed by 0 bases and J by 12 bases, 4 bases remained unmatched. Germline CDR1 is SGHTA and CDR2 is FQGNSA. CDR3 loop: CASSLADRGRQFF. CDR3 sequence (DNA): TGTGCCAGCAGCTTAGCCGACAGGGGTCGGCAGTTCTTC.

The chain couples TRBV7-8 to TRBJ2-5; no reliable D call. V dropped 4 bases and J dropped 1 base, with 7 bases sitting between them. CDR1 SGHVS and CDR2 FQNEAQ come from the germline V gene. There are 13 residues in the CDR3. The chain's CDR3 is CASSSRFQETQYF. DNA of the CDR3: TGTGCCAGCAGCTCCCGGTTCCAAGAGACCCAGTACTTC. The variable domain in full, completed from reference TRBV7-8 and TRBJ2-5, reads GAGVSQSPRYKVAKRGQDVALRCDPISGHVSLFWYQQALGQGPEFLTYFQNEAQLDKSGLPSDRFFAERPEGSVSTLKIQRTQQEDSAVYLCASSSRFQETQYFGPGTRLLVL.

V gene TRBV3-1 (or the pseudogene TRBV3-2) combines with J gene TRBJ2-7; no clear D. This CDR3 comprises 13 residues. From germline, CDR1 is LGHDT and CDR2 YNNKEL (reference sequence). Trimming cost V 4 bases and J 2 bases, with 9 bases left between them. The CDR3 DNA follows: TGTGCCAGCAGCCCCCGAGCCGCCTACGAGCAGTACTTC. As protein: CASSPRAAYEQYF.

The gene calls are TRBV15 and TRBJ2-5, with 7 bases that match TRBD2. The CDR3 extends over 15 amino acids. Germline CDR1 and CDR2: LNHNV and YYDKDF (reference sequence). The J segment lost 5 bases and the V segment lost 2 bases, leaving 8 bases of the junction unmatched. In nucleotides, the CDR3 is TGTGCCACCAGCAGAAACCGACTAGCTGGGGAGACCCAGTACTTC. Its translation is CATSRNRLAGETQYF.

This clone was detected once. The V call is TRBV7-2, the J call TRBJ2-1; no firm D call. The CDR3 runs to 12 residues. V was shortened by 2 bases and J by 10 bases, with 9 bases between the two germline ends. Per the germline V gene, CDR1 is SGHTA and CDR2 is FQGNSA. The CDR3 here is CASSLYVSEQFF. Written as DNA, the CDR3 is TGTGCCAGCAGCTTATACGTCTCGGAGCAGTTCTTC.

The chain has TRBV4-3 and TRBJ1-2; 7 bases agree with TRBD1. The J segment lost 7 bases and the V segment lost 0 bases, leaving 2 bases of the junction unmatched. This CDR3 is built from 13 residues. From germline, CDR1 is LGHNA and CDR2 YSLEER. The CDR3 DNA reads as TGCGCCAGCAGCCAAGAGACAGGGAGTGGCTACACCTTC. Its translation: CASSQETGSGYTF.

V gene TRBV4-1 combines with J gene TRBJ1-4; unclear D gene. V was clipped by 4 bases and J by 0 bases, with 18 bases between them. The length of the CDR3 is 18 residues. CDR1 is MGHRA, CDR2 YSYEKL, per germline. The CDR3 DNA reads TGCGCCAGCAGCCCAAGAGCTTGGGCCTATGCAACTAATGAAAAACTGTTTTTT. Translated, it gives CASSPRAWAYATNEKLFF.

The V and J genes are TRBV4-3 and TRBJ2-1; no firm D call. The ends were cut back, 1 base at V and 10 bases at J, with 11 bases in the middle. In germline, CDR1 is LGHNA, CDR2 YSLEER. The CDR3 contains 13 residues. The CDR3 DNA reads TGCGCCAGCAGCCAAGTTGGTGAAACAGAGCAGTTCTTC. Translated, it gives CASSQVGETEQFF.

The rearrangement joins TRBV6-5 to TRBJ1-5, with a weak D call TRBD1 (5 bases). From germline, CDR1 is MNHEY and CDR2 SVGAGI. Between the trimmed V and J ends, which lost 5 bases and 0 bases, there was a span of 11 bases. This CDR3 has 15 amino acids. The CDR3 bases are TGTGCCAGCAGTCCAGACAGCTATAGCAATCAGCCCCAGCATTTT. The encoded protein is CASSPDSYSNQPQHF.

This clone has only one observation. The chain recombines TRBV5-6 with TRBJ1-3, with D possibly being TRBD1 (5 bases). CDR3 length: 14 residues. Germline lookup yields CDR1 SGHDT and CDR2 YYEEEE. The germline V and J ends were trimmed by 4 bases and 4 bases, with 12 bases remaining between them. Here the CDR3 DNA reads TGTGCCAGCAGCCCCCTGGGGACGGGAAACACCATATATTTT. Translation gives CASSPLGTGNTIYF.

J is TRBJ2-7 and V is TRBV13; D may match TRBD1 or TRBD2 (5 bases each). V was trimmed by 5 bases and J by 4 bases, leaving 21 bases between them. CDR1 PRHDT and CDR2 FYEKMQ come from the germline V gene (reference sequence). CDR3 size: 16 residues. Written as DNA, the CDR3 is TGTGCCAGCAGCCCCCGGGACGGCCAAGAAGGATACGAGCAGTACTTC. Its protein is CASSPRDGQEGYEQYF.

The genes are TRBV12-3 or TRBV12-4 and TRBJ1-1; D possibly corresponds to TRBD1 (5 bases). V shed 1 base and J shed 6 bases, with 9 bases lying between them. The CDR3 totals 13 residues. CDR3 region: CASSLGQNPEAFF. CDR3 sequence (DNA): TGTGCCAGCAGTTTAGGACAGAATCCTGAAGCTTTCTTT.

The V call is TRBV15, the J call TRBJ2-1; the match to TRBD2 covers 12 bases. The CDR3 contains 17 residues. The germline V gene encodes CDR1 LNHNV and CDR2 YYDKDF (reference sequence). The trim removed 1 base at V and 7 bases at J, leaving 8 bases unmatched. The CDR3 DNA follows: TGTGCCACCAGCAGAGTATCGACTAGCGGGAGTACTAATGAGCAGTTCTTC. It encodes CATSRVSTSGSTNEQFF.